A selection of T cell receptor beta chains follows, all from one sample in a study of blood T cells in healthy people across ages. TCRdb processed the 5' RACE reads anew with MiXCR; each CDR3 protein has one entry. The sample consists of 630,000 or so distinct CDR3 sequences, less than 35% of them appearing once. Sample: blood. Receptors were obtained from a woman of 80 years or more in good health. CDR3s include the opening cysteine and the closing phenylalanine or tryptophan. The D gene is left open where the match is weak. For some rows the clone size is stated as once, few or many, or as a class when expanded; others skip it.

V gene	J gene	D gene	clone size	CDR3 DNA	CDR3 protein
TRBV4-3	TRBJ2-2	TRBD2	NA	TGCGCCAGCAGCCGTACAAGCGGGGGGCCCGGGGAGCTGTTTTTT	CASSRTSGGPGELFF
TRBV4-3	TRBJ1-1	NA	NA	TGCGACAGCAGCCAAGATTGGGGGGTGGGAGGCAACACTGAAGCTTTCTTT	CDSSQDWGVGGNTEAFF
TRBV20-1	TRBJ2-7	TRBD1	many	TGCAGTCCAGGACAGGGGACCTACGAGCAGTACTTC	CSPGQGTYEQYF
TRBV14	TRBJ1-5	NA	few	TGTGCCAGCAGCAGAGGTGACAATCAGCCCCAGCATTTT	CASSRGDNQPQHF
TRBV4-2	TRBJ1-1	NA	many	TGTGCCAGCAGCCAAGCGCCGGGATTGGAGAACACTGAAGCTTTCTTT	CASSQAPGLENTEAFF
TRBV15	TRBJ2-2	NA	NA	TGTGCCACCAGCAGTTCAGCGGTCGGTTCCGGGGAGCTGTTTTTT	CATSSSAVGSGELFF
TRBV24-1	TRBJ2-5	NA	few	TGTGCCACCAGTGCTAGCTTGGGAGGACTCCATGAGCAGTACTTC	CATSASLGGLHEQYF
TRBV24-1	TRBJ2-3	TRBD2	few	TGTGCCACCAGTGACCTTCGACTAGCGGGGGGGCGAAATACGCAGTATTTT	CATSDLRLAGGRNTQYF
TRBV7-9	TRBJ2-7	TRBD1	few	TGTGCCAGCAGCTTACACGACAGGGGAGTCCACGAGCAGTACTTC	CASSLHDRGVHEQYF
TRBV29-1	TRBJ2-7	TRBD2	many	TGCAGCGCCGCGTTGGGGGAGGGGTACGAGCAGTACTTC	CSAALGEGYEQYF
TRBV28	TRBJ1-2	NA	few	TGTGCCAGCGTCTTATCGGGACCGCCCGGCTATGGCTACACCTTC	CASVLSGPPGYGYTF
TRBV19	TRBJ2-3	TRBD1	NA	TGTGCCAGTAGTACGGGACAGGGGGTGGCAGATACGCAGTATTTT	CASSTGQGVADTQYF
TRBV29-1	TRBJ2-7	NA	many	TGCAGCGTTGAAGGGGGAGACTCCTACGAGCAGTACTTC	CSVEGGDSYEQYF